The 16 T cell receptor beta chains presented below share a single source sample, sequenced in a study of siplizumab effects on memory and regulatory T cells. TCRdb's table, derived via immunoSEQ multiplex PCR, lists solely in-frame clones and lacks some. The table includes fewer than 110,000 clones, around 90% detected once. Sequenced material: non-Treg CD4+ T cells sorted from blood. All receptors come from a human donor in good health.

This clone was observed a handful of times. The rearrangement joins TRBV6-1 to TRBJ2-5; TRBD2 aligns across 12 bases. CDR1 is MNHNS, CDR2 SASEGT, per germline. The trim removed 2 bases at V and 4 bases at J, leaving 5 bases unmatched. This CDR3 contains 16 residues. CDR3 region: CASSELGLAGLETQYF. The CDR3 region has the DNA TGTGCCAGCAGTGAACTAGGACTAGCGGGATTAGAGACCCAGTACTTC.

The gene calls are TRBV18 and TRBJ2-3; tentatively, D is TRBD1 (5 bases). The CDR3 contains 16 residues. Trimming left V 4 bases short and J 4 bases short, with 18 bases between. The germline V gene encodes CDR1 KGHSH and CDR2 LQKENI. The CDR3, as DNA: TGTGCCAGCTCACTTACCTTAGGGGATTGGGCAGATACGCAGTATTTT. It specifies CASSLTLGDWADTQYF. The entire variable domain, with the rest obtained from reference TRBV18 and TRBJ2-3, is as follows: NAGVMQNPRHLVRRRGQEARLRCSPMKGHSHVYWYRQLPEEGLKFMVYLQKENIIDESGMPKERFSAEFPKEGPSILRIQQVVRGDSAAYFCASSLTLGDWADTQYFGPGTRLTVL.

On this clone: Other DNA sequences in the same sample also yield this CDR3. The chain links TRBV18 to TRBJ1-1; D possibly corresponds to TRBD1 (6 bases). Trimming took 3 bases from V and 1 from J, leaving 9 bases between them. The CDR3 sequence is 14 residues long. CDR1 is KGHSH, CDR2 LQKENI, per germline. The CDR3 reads CASSPRQENTEAFF. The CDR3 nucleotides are TGTGCCAGCTCACCTCGACAGGAGAACACTGAAGCTTTCTTT.

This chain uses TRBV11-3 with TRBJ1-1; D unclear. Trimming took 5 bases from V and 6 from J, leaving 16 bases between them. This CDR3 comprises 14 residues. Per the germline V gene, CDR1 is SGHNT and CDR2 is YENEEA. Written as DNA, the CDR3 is TGTGCCAGCAGCCCATTAGCGACTAACTCTGAAGCTTTCTTT. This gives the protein CASSPLATNSEAFF.

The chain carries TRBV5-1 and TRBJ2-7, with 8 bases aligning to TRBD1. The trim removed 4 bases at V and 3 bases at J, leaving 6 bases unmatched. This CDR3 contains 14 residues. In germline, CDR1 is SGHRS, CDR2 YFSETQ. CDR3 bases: TGCGCCAGCAGCCCCCGGGACAGGCTCTACGAGCAGTACTTC. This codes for CASSPRDRLYEQYF.

This CDR3 reads CATGDSYGYTF. DNA for the CDR3: TGTGCCACAGGGGACAGTTATGGCTACACCTTC. The rearrangement links TRBV5-4 to TRBJ1-2; 7 bases fit TRBD1. V shed 9 bases, J shed 5 bases, and the junction held 4 bases outside the gene matches. This CDR3 is built from 11 residues. Germline lookup yields CDR1 SGHNT and CDR2 YYREEE (reference sequence). Drawing the rest from reference TRBV5-4 and TRBJ1-2, the complete variable domain is ETGVTQSPTHLIKTRGQQVTLRCSSQSGHNTVSWYQQALGQGPQFIFQYYREEENGRGNFPPRFSGLQFPNYSSELNVNALELDDSALYLCATGDSYGYTFGSGTRLTVV.

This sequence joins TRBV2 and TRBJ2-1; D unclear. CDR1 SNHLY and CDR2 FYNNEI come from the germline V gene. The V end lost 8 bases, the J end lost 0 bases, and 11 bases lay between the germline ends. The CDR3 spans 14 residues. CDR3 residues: CASALESSYNEQFF. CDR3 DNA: TGTGCCAGCGCCCTAGAGAGCTCCTACAATGAGCAGTTCTTC.

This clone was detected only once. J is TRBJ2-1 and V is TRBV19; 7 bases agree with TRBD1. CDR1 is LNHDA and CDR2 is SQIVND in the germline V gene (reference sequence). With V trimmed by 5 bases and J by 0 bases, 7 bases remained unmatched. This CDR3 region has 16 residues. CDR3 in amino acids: CASSADRISSYNEQFF. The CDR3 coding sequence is TGTGCCAGTAGTGCGGACAGGATAAGCTCCTACAATGAGCAGTTCTTC.

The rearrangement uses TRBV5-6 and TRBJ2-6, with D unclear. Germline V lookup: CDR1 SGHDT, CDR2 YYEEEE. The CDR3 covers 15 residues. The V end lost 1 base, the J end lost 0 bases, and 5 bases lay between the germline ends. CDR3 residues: CASSLLNSGANVLTF. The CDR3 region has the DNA TGTGCCAGCAGCTTGCTCAACTCTGGGGCCAACGTCCTGACTTTC.

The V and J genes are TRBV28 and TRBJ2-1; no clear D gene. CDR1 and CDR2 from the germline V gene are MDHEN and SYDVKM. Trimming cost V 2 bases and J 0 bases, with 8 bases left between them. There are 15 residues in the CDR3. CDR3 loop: CASSLRRSSYNEQFF. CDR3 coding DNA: TGTGCCAGCAGTTTACGGCGGAGCTCCTACAATGAGCAGTTCTTC.

The DNA for the CDR3 is TGTGCCAGCAGCCTAGGGACAGGGGGACGTTGGAGCAATCAGCCCCAGCATTTT. As protein: CASSLGTGGRWSNQPQHF. The V gene is TRBV11-2, the J gene TRBJ1-5; TRBD1 matches 11 bases. After removal of 5 bases from V and 1 base from J, the junction contained 10 bases not matched to a gene. CDR1 and CDR2 (germline): SGHAT, FQNNGV. This CDR3 has 18 amino acids. Using reference TRBV11-2 and TRBJ1-5 for the parts outside the CDR3, the full variable domain is EAGVAQSPRYKIIEKRQSVAFWCNPISGHATLYWYQQILGQGPKLLIQFQNNGVVDDSQLPKDRFSAERLKGVDSTLKIQPAKLEDSAVYLCASSLGTGGRWSNQPQHFGDGTRLSIL.

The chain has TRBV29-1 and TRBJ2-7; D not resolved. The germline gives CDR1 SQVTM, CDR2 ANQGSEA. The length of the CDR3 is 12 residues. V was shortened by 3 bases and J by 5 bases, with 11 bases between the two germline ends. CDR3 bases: TGCAGCGTTGATGGTGGTTCGAACGAGCAGTACTTC. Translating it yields CSVDGGSNEQYF.

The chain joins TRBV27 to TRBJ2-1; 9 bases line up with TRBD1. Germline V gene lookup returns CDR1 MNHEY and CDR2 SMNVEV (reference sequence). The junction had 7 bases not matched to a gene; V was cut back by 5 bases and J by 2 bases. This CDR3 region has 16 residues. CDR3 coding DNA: TGTGCCAGCAGTCCCCCCGGGACAGGGACCTACAATGAGCAGTTCTTC. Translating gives CASSPPGTGTYNEQFF.

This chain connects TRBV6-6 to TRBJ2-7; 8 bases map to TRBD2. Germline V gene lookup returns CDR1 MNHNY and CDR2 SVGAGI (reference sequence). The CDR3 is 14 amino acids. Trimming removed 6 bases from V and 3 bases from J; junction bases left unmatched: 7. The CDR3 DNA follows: TGTGCCAGCAGCCCAAGCGGGAGTAGCTACGAGCAGTACTTC. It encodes CASSPSGSSYEQYF.

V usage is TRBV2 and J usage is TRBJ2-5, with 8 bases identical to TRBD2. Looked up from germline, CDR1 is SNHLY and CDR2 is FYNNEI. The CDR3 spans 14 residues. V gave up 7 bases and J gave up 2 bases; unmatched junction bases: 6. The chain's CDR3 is CASKWREVQETQYF. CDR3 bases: TGTGCCAGCAAGTGGCGGGAGGTTCAAGAGACCCAGTACTTC.

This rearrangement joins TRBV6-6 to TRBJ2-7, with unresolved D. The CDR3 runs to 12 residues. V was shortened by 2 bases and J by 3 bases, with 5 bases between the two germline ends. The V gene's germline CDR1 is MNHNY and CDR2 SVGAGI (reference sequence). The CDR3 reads CASSYKIYEQYF. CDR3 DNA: TGTGCCAGCAGTTACAAGATCTACGAGCAGTACTTC.